Listed below are T cell receptor beta chains from one sample, sequenced in a study of response to subunit inactivated influenza vaccine. TCRdb re-called the RT-PCR reads through MiXCR, storing one row per CDR3 protein. The sample records under 850,000 distinct CDR3 sequences, about 18% being singletons. Sequenced here: PBMCs from blood, sampled around 5 days after vaccination. The receptors originated from a man in his fifties who received an inactivated influenza vaccine. The CDR3 runs from the conserved cysteine through the conserved F or W. The D gene is left open where the match is weak. Not every row has a clone size; where given, it reads once, few, many or a size class.

j_call clone_size d_call v_call cdr3_aa cdr3_nt
TRBJ2-7 - TRBD1 TRBV4-3 CASSQLTGAYEQYF TGCGCCAGCAGCCAACTGACAGGGGCGTACGAGCAGTACTTC
TRBJ2-4 - - TRBV2 CASISEPPGNIQYF TGTGCCAGCATATCGGAACCACCAGGAAACATTCAGTACTTC
TRBJ1-2 many - TRBV7-2 CASSLTRDYGYTF TGTGCCAGCAGCTTAACAAGGGACTATGGCTACACCTTC
TRBJ1-1 - - TRBV6-6 CASSYISDTEAFF TGTGCCAGCAGTTACATTTCGGACACTGAAGCTTTCTTT
TRBJ2-1 few - TRBV24-1 CATSRGRKGSYNEQFF TGTGCCACCAGTCGAGGGCGGAAAGGCTCCTACAATGAGCAGTTCTTC
TRBJ2-1 - - TRBV12-3/TRBV12-4 CASSRPPNEQFF TGTGCCAGCAGCCGGCCCCCCAATGAGCAGTTCTTC
TRBJ2-1 few - TRBV6-4 CASSRTPSSYNEQFF TGTGCCAGCAGCCGGACCCCGAGCTCCTACAATGAGCAGTTCTTC
TRBJ1-2 - - TRBV6-5 CASSYEGSGLYGYTF TGTGCCAGCAGTTACGAAGGATCAGGGCTCTATGGCTACACCTTC
TRBJ1-5 - - TRBV20-1 CSACRPNQPQHF TGCAGTGCCTGCAGGCCAAATCAGCCCCAGCATTTT
TRBJ2-2 - - TRBV9 CASSVAEGIYTGELFF TGTGCCAGCAGCGTAGCAGAGGGAATCTACACCGGGGAGCTGTTTTTT
TRBJ2-5 few - TRBV9 CASSRSQETQYF TGTGCCAGCAGCCGATCCCAAGAGACCCAGTACTTC
TRBJ2-2 - - TRBV20-1 CSARGVGGTSTGELFF TGCAGTGCTAGAGGGGTCGGCGGGACTTCCACCGGGGAGCTGTTTTTT
TRBJ2-1 many TRBD2 TRBV10-3 CAIRAGGGLYEQFF TGTGCCATCAGAGCGGGGGGGGGTCTATATGAGCAGTTCTTC
TRBJ2-2 - - TRBV20-1 CSARASAGAGTGELFF TGCAGTGCTAGAGCCTCCGCCGGGGCCGGCACCGGGGAGCTGTTTTTT